A single sample gave rise to the 25 T cell receptor beta chains below, sequenced in a study of shared clonotypes between healthy human individuals. The table came from immunoSEQ multiplex PCR; TCRdb's copy has only in-frame clones and leaves some out. The data contain approximately 1,500,000 clones, around 97% of them singletons. The specimen sequenced was naive CD4+ T cells sorted from blood. The subset here: CD45RA+ positively selected. The receptor set was obtained from a man aged 25-45 years in good health.

V is TRBV29-1 and J is TRBJ2-1; no reliable D call. CDR1 and CDR2 (germline): SQVTM, ANQGSEA. V was trimmed by 2 bases and J by 4 bases, leaving 6 bases between them. This CDR3 is 12 amino acids long. The CDR3 is CSVELLYNEQFF. CDR3 sequence (DNA): TGCAGCGTTGAATTACTTTACAATGAGCAGTTCTTC.

The CDR3 sequence: CAWGRRTPYEQYF. DNA of the CDR3: TGTGCCTGGGGACGCAGGACACCCTACGAGCAGTACTTC. The chain joins TRBV30 to TRBJ2-7; tentatively, D is TRBD1 (5 bases). This CDR3 contains 13 residues. V dropped 5 bases and J dropped 2 bases, with 13 bases sitting between them. From germline, CDR1 is GTSNPN and CDR2 SVGIG (reference sequence).

This clone has only one observation. J is TRBJ1-4 and V is TRBV18, with D possibly matching TRBD1 (5 bases). Trimming shortened V by 6 bases and J by 5 bases, and 16 bases separated the two germline ends. Germline V CDR1 and CDR2: KGHSH, LQKENI. The CDR3 loop spans 15 amino acids. For the CDR3, the DNA is TGTGCCAGCTCTCCGGGGCCCTGGTCAAATGAAAAACTGTTTTTT. It yields the protein CASSPGPWSNEKLFF. Using reference TRBV18 and TRBJ1-4 for the parts outside the CDR3, the full variable domain is NAGVMQNPRHLVRRRGQEARLRCSPMKGHSHVYWYRQLPEEGLKFMVYLQKENIIDESGMPKERFSAEFPKEGPSILRIQQVVRGDSAAYFCASSPGPWSNEKLFFGSGTQLSVL.

V usage is TRBV2 and J usage is TRBJ2-1, with TRBD2 matching 9 bases. Losses at the gene ends were 4 bases for V and 4 bases for J; bases not matched to a gene: 5. Germline lookup yields CDR1 SNHLY and CDR2 FYNNEI. The length of the CDR3 is 15 residues. The CDR3 region is CASSGPAGGYNEQFF. The CDR3 nucleotides read TGTGCCAGCAGTGGTCCAGCGGGAGGATACAATGAGCAGTTCTTC.

The chain uses TRBV7-2 and TRBJ2-7, with a weak D call TRBD2 (5 bases). The ends were cut back, 8 bases at V and 4 bases at J, with 12 bases in the middle. This CDR3 contains 12 residues. Germline loops: CDR1 SGHTA, CDR2 FQGNSA. The CDR3 DNA reads as TGTGCCAGCCGCGTCGGGGTATACGAGCAGTACTTC. Translated, it gives CASRVGVYEQYF.

The genes are TRBV29-1 and TRBJ1-1; 10 nucleotides match TRBD1. CDR1 is SQVTM and CDR2 is ANQGSEA in the germline V gene. This CDR3 is built from 13 residues. V dropped 4 bases and J dropped 6; count of bases not matched to a gene: 5. CDR3 sequence: CSVADRGLSEAFF. The CDR3 DNA reads as TGCAGCGTTGCTGACAGGGGGCTTTCTGAAGCTTTCTTT.

J is TRBJ1-5 and V is TRBV7-2, with 10 bases aligning to TRBD1. V shed 4 bases and J 6 bases; nucleotides not matched to a gene: 6. This CDR3 comprises 15 residues. CDR1 is SGHTA and CDR2 is FQGNSA in the germline V gene. The CDR3 spells CASSSLTGGSQPQHF. CDR3 bases: TGTGCCAGCAGCTCCCTGACAGGGGGCAGTCAGCCCCAGCATTTT.

V gene TRBV2 combines with J gene TRBJ2-1; no definite D call. Trimming removed 8 bases at V and 10 bases at J, with 9 bases between. The CDR3 consists of 10 residues. Per the germline V gene, CDR1 is SNHLY and CDR2 is FYNNEI. CDR3 region: CASSLREQFF. CDR3 nucleotides: TGTGCCAGCTCACTACGAGAGCAGTTCTTC.

This chain connects TRBV7-9 to TRBJ2-7; possibly TRBD2 for D (6 bases). Germline assignment: CDR1 SEHNR and CDR2 FQNEAQ (reference sequence). Trimming took off 4 bases at V and 0 bases at J, with 13 bases between the two ends. The CDR3 consists of 15 residues. The CDR3, as DNA: TGTGCCAGCAGCTCGGGGGAAGGAGGCTCCTACGAGCAGTACTTC. This translates into CASSSGEGGSYEQYF.

The DNA of the CDR3 is TGCGCCAGCAGCGAGACAGGGTTAGGCAATCAGCCCCAGCATTTT. It encodes CASSETGLGNQPQHF. The chain links TRBV5-1 to TRBJ1-5, with 7 bases identical to TRBD1. The ends lost 4 bases at V and 2 bases at J; junction bases unmatched: 6. This CDR3 is built from 15 residues. Germline V CDR1 and CDR2: SGHRS, YFSETQ. Combining the CDR3 with reference TRBV5-1 and TRBJ1-5 gives the whole variable domain KAGVTQTPRYLIKTRGQQVTLSCSPISGHRSVSWYQQTPGQGLQFLFEYFSETQRNKGNFPGRFSGRQFSNSRSEMNVSTLELGDSALYLCASSETGLGNQPQHFGDGTRLSIL.

The J gene is TRBJ2-1, the V gene TRBV9; TRBD2 is a possible D gene (6 bases). With 3 bases removed from V and 9 bases from J, the gap between germline ends came to 13 bases. Germline V lookup: CDR1 SGDLS, CDR2 YYNGEE. The CDR3 has 13 amino acids. CDR3 nucleotide sequence: TGTGCCAGCAGCGAGGAGGGTCGGCCTGAGCAGTTCTTC. It codes for CASSEEGRPEQFF.

The chain is built from TRBV18 and TRBJ2-2, with D perhaps given as TRBD1 or TRBD2 (5 bases each). This CDR3 is 14 amino acids long. Germline V gene sequence: CDR1 KGHSH, CDR2 LQKENI. The V end was cut by 2 bases, the J end by 3 bases, with 7 bases between. DNA of the CDR3: TGTGCCAGCTCACCAGGGACCCACACCGGGGAGCTGTTTTTT. The encoded protein is CASSPGTHTGELFF.

The rearrangement joins TRBV27 to TRBJ1-4; D gene uncertain. Trimming stripped 6 bases from V and 0 bases from J, with 8 bases between. The CDR3 extends over 14 amino acids. Germline loops: CDR1 MNHEY, CDR2 SMNVEV (reference sequence). As DNA, the CDR3 is TGTGCCAGCAGCGAATATTCAACTAATGAAAAACTGTTTTTT. Its protein is CASSEYSTNEKLFF.

This chain uses TRBV11-2 with TRBJ2-7; a possible D gene is TRBD2 (6 bases). Germline loops: CDR1 SGHAT, CDR2 FQNNGV. The CDR3 totals 15 residues. Trimming left V 6 bases short and J 4 bases short, with 19 bases between. In DNA form, the CDR3 reads TGTGCCAGCAGAAGAAGCGGGCCGCGGAATTACGAGCAGTACTTC. Translating gives CASRRSGPRNYEQYF.

This clone was recorded only once. The rearrangement uses TRBV2 and TRBJ2-7, with 9 bases lining up with TRBD2. Germline CDR1 and CDR2: SNHLY and FYNNEI. CDR3 size: 14 residues. Losses at the gene ends were 3 bases for V and 3 bases for J; bases not matched to a gene: 3. The CDR3 spells CASSEGLALYEQYF. The CDR3 DNA is TGTGCCAGCAGTGAGGGACTAGCACTCTACGAGCAGTACTTC.

The rearrangement links TRBV6-5 to TRBJ2-7, with a possible D match to TRBD2 (6 bases). Germline-derived CDR1 and CDR2 are MNHEY and SVGAGI. The CDR3 runs 15 residues. V was pared by 7 bases and J by 3 bases, with 19 bases between. The CDR3 DNA sequence: TGTGCCAGCACCAAAAGGAGGGGTGGGTTCTACGAGCAGTACTTC. Amino acid sequence: CASTKRRGGFYEQYF.

This chain connects TRBV6-5 to TRBJ2-3; TRBD1 matches at 9 bases. The V gene's germline CDR1 is MNHEY and CDR2 SVGAGI. This CDR3 comprises 16 residues. The ends lost 4 bases at V and 4 bases at J; junction bases unmatched: 9. The CDR3 sequence is CASSSPGQGSADTQYF. In DNA, the CDR3 is TGTGCCAGCAGTTCTCCGGGACAGGGTTCAGCAGATACGCAGTATTTT.

This chain connects TRBV7-8 to TRBJ2-2; D is uncertain. The CDR3 loop spans 12 amino acids. The germline CDR1 and CDR2 sequences are SGHVS and FQNEAQ. The ends were cut back, 2 bases at V and 7 bases at J, with 5 bases in the middle. CDR3 DNA sequence: TGTGCCAGCAGCTTATCGGGCGGGGAGCTGTTTTTT. It translates to CASSLSGGELFF. Based on the CDR3 plus reference TRBV7-8 and TRBJ2-2, the full variable domain is GAGVSQSPRYKVAKRGQDVALRCDPISGHVSLFWYQQALGQGPEFLTYFQNEAQLDKSGLPSDRFFAERPEGSVSTLKIQRTQQEDSAVYLCASSLSGGELFFGEGSRLTVL.

V and J are TRBV5-6 and TRBJ1-5, with a tentative D call TRBD1 (5 bases). Germline CDR1 reads SGHDT; CDR2 reads YYEEEE. V dropped 0 bases and J dropped 4 bases, with 14 bases sitting between them. The CDR3 consists of 16 residues. The DNA of the CDR3 is TGTGCCAGCAGCTTGGCCCGGGGCAGCACAAATCAGCCCCAGCATTTT. Translated, it gives CASSLARGSTNQPQHF.

The chain is built from TRBV6-1 and TRBJ2-5; D not certain. The V end was cut by 1 base, the J end by 3 bases, with 6 bases between. Germline CDR1 MNHNS, CDR2 SASEGT. The CDR3 extends over 13 amino acids. The CDR3 region has the DNA TGTGCCAGCAGTGAAGAATCAGAAGAGACCCAGTACTTC. Translated, it gives CASSEESEETQYF.

J is TRBJ2-3 and V is TRBV6-6; 7 positions match TRBD2. The CDR3 has 15 amino acids. CDR1 and CDR2 (germline): MNHNY, SVGAGI (reference sequence). With 6 bases clipped from V and 3 bases from J, the junction kept 9 bases outside the gene matches. The CDR3 protein is CASRGFEAGTDTQYF. CDR3 coding DNA: TGTGCCAGCAGGGGGTTTGAAGCGGGGACAGATACGCAGTATTTT.

DNA for the CDR3: TGCGCCAGCAGCTTGCAAACTCAGATCGTCCACAATGAGCAGTTCTTC. Amino acids: CASSLQTQIVHNEQFF. The chain recombines TRBV5-1 with TRBJ2-1, with unresolved D. Deletions cut 1 base from V and 5 bases from J, with 16 bases between. The CDR3 contains 16 residues. Germline assignment: CDR1 SGHRS and CDR2 YFSETQ.

The chain employs TRBV11-2 and TRBJ2-7; D might be TRBD1 (5 bases). Germline-derived CDR1 and CDR2 are SGHAT and FQNNGV. V was pared by 1 base and J by 0 bases, with 13 bases between. There are 16 residues in the CDR3. The CDR3: CASSLAPPGFSYEQYF. CDR3 DNA: TGTGCCAGCAGCTTAGCTCCCCCAGGGTTCTCCTACGAGCAGTACTTC.

CDR3 in amino acids: CASSANRAGANVLTF. The CDR3 nucleotides read TGTGCCAGCAGCGCGAACAGGGCTGGGGCCAACGTCCTGACTTTC. The rearrangement uses TRBV9 and TRBJ2-6; a weak D match, TRBD1 (6 bases). Germline V gene data show CDR1 as SGDLS and CDR2 as YYNGEE. V was cut by 3 bases and J by 2 bases, with 9 bases left in between. This CDR3 comprises 15 residues. The full variable domain, rest sourced from reference TRBV9 and TRBJ2-6, is DSGVTQTPKHLITATGQRVTLRCSPRSGDLSVYWYQQSLDQGLQFLIQYYNGEERAKGNILERFSAQQFPDLHSELNLSSLELGDSALYFCASSANRAGANVLTFGAGSRLTVL.

The chain joins TRBV5-1 to TRBJ2-2; 7 bases are shared with TRBD1. In germline, CDR1 is SGHRS, CDR2 YFSETQ. Trimming removed 0 bases from V and 5 bases from J; junction bases left unmatched: 1. The CDR3 totals 14 residues. CDR3 DNA sequence: TGCGCCAGCAGCTTGGAGACAGGGACCGGGGAGCTGTTTTTT. This gives the protein CASSLETGTGELFF.